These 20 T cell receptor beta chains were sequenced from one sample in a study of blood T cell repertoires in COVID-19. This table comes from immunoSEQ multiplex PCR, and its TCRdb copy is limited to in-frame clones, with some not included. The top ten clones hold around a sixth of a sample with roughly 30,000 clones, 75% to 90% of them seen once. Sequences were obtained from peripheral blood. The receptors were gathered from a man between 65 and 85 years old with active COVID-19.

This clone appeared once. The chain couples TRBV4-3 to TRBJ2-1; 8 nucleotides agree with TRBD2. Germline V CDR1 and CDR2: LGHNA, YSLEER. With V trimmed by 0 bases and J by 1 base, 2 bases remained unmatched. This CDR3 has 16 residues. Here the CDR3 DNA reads TGCGCCAGCAGCCAAGATGGCGGGGGGTCCTACAATGAGCAGTTCTTC. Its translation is CASSQDGGGSYNEQFF.

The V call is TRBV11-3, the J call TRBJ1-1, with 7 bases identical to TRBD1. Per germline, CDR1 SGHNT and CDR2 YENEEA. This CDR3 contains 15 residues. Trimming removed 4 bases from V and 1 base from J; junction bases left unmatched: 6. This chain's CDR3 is CASSSIWDRNTEAFF. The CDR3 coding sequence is TGTGCCAGCAGCTCAATCTGGGACAGGAACACTGAAGCTTTCTTT.

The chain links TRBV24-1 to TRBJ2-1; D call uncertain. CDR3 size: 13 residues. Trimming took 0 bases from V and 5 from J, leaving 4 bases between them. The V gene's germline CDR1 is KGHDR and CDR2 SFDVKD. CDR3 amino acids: CATSDLGNNEQFF. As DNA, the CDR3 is TGTGCCACCAGTGATTTGGGCAACAATGAGCAGTTCTTC.

CDR3: CASSAKDSLFPLSEQYF. CDR3 sequence (DNA): TGTGCCAGCAGCGCAAAGGACAGCCTCTTTCCCCTCTCCGAGCAGTACTTC. The chain carries TRBV6-2 or TRBV6-3 and TRBJ2-7; a possible D gene is TRBD1 (6 bases). Germline CDR1 MNHEY, CDR2 SVGEGT. V shed 6 bases and J shed 6 bases, with 27 bases lying between them. The CDR3 contains 17 residues.

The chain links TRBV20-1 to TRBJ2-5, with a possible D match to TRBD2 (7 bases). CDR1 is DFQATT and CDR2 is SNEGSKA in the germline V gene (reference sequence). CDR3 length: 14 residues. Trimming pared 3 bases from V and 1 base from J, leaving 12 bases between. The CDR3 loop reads CSASARGLQETQYF. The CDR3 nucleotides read TGCAGTGCTAGTGCGCGGGGGCTCCAAGAGACCCAGTACTTC.

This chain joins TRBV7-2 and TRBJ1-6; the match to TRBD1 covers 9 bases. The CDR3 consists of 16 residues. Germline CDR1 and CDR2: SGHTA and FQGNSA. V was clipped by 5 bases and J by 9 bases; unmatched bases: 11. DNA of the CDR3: TGTGCCAGCAGCCCCCTATTCGGGACAGGGAGTTCACCCCTCCACTTT. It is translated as CASSPLFGTGSSPLHF.

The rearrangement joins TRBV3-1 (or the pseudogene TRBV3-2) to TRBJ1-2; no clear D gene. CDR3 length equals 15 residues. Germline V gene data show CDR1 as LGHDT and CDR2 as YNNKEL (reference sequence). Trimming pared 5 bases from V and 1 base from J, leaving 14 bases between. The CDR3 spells CASSSHPGYNYGYTF. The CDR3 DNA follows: TGTGCCAGCAGCTCCCACCCGGGTTATAACTATGGCTACACCTTC.

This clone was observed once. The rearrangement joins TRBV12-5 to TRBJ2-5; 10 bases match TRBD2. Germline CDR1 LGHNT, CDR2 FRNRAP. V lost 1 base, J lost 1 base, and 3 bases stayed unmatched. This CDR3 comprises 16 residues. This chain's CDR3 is CASGLGVAGGQETQYF. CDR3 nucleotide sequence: TGTGCTAGTGGTTTGGGGGTAGCGGGGGGCCAAGAGACCCAGTACTTC.

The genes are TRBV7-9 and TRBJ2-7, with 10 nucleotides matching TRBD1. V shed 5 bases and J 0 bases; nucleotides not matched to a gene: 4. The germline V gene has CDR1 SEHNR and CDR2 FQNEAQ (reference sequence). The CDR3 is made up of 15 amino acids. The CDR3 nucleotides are TGTGCCAGCAGCCCCGGACAGGGGGTCTCCTACGAGCAGTACTTC. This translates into CASSPGQGVSYEQYF.

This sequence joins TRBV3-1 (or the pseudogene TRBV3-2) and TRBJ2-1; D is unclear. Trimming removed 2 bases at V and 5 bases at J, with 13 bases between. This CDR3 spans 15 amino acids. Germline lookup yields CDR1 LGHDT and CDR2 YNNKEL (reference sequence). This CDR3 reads CASSQLTAPDNEQFF. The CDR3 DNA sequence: TGTGCCAGCAGCCAACTAACCGCACCGGACAATGAGCAGTTCTTC.

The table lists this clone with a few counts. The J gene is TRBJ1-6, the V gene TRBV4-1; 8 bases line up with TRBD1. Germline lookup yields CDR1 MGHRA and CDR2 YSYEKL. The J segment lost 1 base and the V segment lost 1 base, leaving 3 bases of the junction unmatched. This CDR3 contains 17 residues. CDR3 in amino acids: CASSQGQGASYNSPLHF. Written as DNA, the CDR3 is TGCGCCAGCAGCCAAGGCCAGGGGGCTTCCTATAATTCACCCCTCCACTTT.

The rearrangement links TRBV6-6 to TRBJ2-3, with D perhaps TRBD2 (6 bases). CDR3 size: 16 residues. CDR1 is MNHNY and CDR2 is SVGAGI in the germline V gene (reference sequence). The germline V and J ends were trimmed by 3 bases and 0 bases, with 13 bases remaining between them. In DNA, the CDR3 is TGTGCCAGCAGTTATCCCTCGGGAGCGAGCACAGATACGCAGTATTTT. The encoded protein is CASSYPSGASTDTQYF.

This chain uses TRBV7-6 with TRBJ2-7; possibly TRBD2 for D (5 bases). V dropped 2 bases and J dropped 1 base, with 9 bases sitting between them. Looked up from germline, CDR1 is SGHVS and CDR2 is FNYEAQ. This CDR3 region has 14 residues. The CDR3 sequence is CASSLMAGSYEQYF. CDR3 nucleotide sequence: TGTGCCAGCAGCTTAATGGCGGGTTCCTACGAGCAGTACTTC.

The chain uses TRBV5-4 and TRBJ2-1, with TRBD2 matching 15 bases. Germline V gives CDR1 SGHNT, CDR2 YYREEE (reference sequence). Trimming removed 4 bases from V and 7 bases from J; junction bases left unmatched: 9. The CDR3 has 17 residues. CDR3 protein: CASSPRTSGGARNEQFF. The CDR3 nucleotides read TGTGCCAGCAGCCCAAGGACTAGCGGGGGGGCCAGGAATGAGCAGTTCTTC.

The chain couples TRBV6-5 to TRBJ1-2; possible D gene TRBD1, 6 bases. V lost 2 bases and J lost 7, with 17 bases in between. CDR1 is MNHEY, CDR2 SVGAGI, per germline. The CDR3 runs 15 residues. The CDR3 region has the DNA TGTGCCAGCAGTTACGGGGGCAGGGAAAGGAGTGGCTACACCTTC. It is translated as CASSYGGRERSGYTF.

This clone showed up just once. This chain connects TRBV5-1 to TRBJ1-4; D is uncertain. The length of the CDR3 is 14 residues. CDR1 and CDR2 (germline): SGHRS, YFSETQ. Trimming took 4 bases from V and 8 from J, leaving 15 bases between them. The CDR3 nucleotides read TGCGCCAGCAGCCCCGGGTTCCTCCAGGAAAAACTGTTTTTT. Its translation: CASSPGFLQEKLFF.

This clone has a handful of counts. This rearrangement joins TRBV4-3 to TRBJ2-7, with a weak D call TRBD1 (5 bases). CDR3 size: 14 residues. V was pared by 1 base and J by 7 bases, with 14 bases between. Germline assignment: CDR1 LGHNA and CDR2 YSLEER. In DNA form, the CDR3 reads TGCGCCAGCAGCCAAGTTTCAGGGATGGGGGAGCAGTACTTC. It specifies CASSQVSGMGEQYF.

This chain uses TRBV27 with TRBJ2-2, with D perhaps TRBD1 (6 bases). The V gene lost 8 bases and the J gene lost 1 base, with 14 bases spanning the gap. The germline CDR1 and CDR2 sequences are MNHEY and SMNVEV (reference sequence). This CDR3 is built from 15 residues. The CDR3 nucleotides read TGTGCCAGCGGCACGGACAGAATGAACACCGGGGAGCTGTTTTTT. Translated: CASGTDRMNTGELFF.

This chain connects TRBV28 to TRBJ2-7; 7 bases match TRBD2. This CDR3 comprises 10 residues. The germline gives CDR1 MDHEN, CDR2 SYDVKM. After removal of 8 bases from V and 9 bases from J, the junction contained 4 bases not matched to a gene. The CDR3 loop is CASGGSSQYF. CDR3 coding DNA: TGTGCCAGCGGCGGGAGTTCGCAGTACTTC.

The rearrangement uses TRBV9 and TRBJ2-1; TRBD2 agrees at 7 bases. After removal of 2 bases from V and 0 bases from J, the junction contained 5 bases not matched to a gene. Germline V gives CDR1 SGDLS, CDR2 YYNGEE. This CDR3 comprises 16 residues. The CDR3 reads CASSVGRASSYNEQFF. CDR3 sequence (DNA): TGTGCCAGCAGCGTGGGGAGGGCCAGCTCCTACAATGAGCAGTTCTTC.